Following are 2 T cell receptor beta chains from one sample sequenced in a study of OX40 agonist ivuxolimab in advanced cancers. Libraries were prepared by immunoSEQ multiplex PCR; TCRdb keeps only in-frame clonotypes and omits some of them. The sample consists of 60,000 to 70,000 clones, approximately 89% of them appearing once. Source: CD4+ or CD8+ T cells sorted from blood, taken in a trial of the OX40 agonist ivuxolimab. These receptors were taken from an adult with an advanced solid tumor such as melanoma, head and neck, liver or kidney cancer.

The gene calls are TRBV15 and TRBJ2-1, with D uncertain. The CDR3 loop spans 12 amino acids. V lost 3 bases and J lost 4, with 4 bases in between. Germline V gene sequence: CDR1 LNHNV, CDR2 YYDKDF (reference sequence). Here the CDR3 reads CATSSRYNEQFF. CDR3 DNA sequence: TGTGCCACCAGCAGCCGGTACAATGAGCAGTTCTTC.

This clone was found once. V is TRBV7-3 and J is TRBJ2-3, with 8 positions matching TRBD1. V dropped 5 bases and J dropped 2; count of bases not matched to a gene: 6. Germline lookup yields CDR1 SGHTA and CDR2 FQGTGA. The CDR3 runs to 15 residues. The CDR3 DNA sequence: TGTGCCAGCAGCCCCGGGACAGGAGCCACAGATACGCAGTATTTT. This gives the protein CASSPGTGATDTQYF.